The rows below give T cell receptor beta chains drawn from one sample of a study of T cell changes during pregnancy in multiple sclerosis. Only in-frame clones appear in the TCRdb table, and some are missing; sequencing was by immunoSEQ multiplex PCR. In the table there are 35,000 to 45,000 clones, more than 90% of which are singletons. Sample: CD4+ T cells from peripheral blood mononuclear cells, taken after pregnancy. These receptors were obtained from a female donor in good health, enrolled as a control in a pregnancy study. The CDR3 runs from the conserved cysteine through the conserved F or W. The D gene is left open where the match is weak. Clone size, where shown, is once, few, many, or a class for clones that have expanded.

V	J	D	size	DNA	CDR3
TRBV7-9	TRBJ2-5	TRBD2	NA	TGTGCCAGCAGCTTCCAGCGGGATCAAGAGACCCAGTACTTC	CASSFQRDQETQYF
TRBV2	TRBJ2-5	TRBD2	once	TGTGCCGGTTCTATTGAGCGGGAGGGGAATCAAGAGACCCAGTACTTC	CAGSIEREGNQETQYF
TRBV7-2	TRBJ2-5	TRBD2	NA	TGTGCCAGCAGCCCTGTTGGGACTAGTTCGGGTTGGTCGGAGACCCAGTACTTC	CASSPVGTSSGWSETQYF
TRBV6-1	TRBJ2-3	NA	NA	TGTGCCAGCAGTGAAGCGTGGGGGGGCGGCGCAGATACGCAGTATTTT	CASSEAWGGGADTQYF
TRBV11-2	TRBJ2-3	NA	NA	TGTGCCAGCAGCTTAGCGACAGTGCCTAACACGCAGTATTTT	CASSLATVPNTQYF
TRBV6-1	TRBJ1-6	NA	NA	TGTGCCAGCAGTGATCTAGGCAGACCTAATTCACCCCTCCACTTT	CASSDLGRPNSPLHF
TRBV7-2	TRBJ2-7	TRBD1	NA	TGTGCCAGCAGCGACAGGGGATCCTACGAGCAGTACTTC	CASSDRGSYEQYF
TRBV30	TRBJ1-1	NA	NA	TGTGCCTGGGACAGAGGGGGGGACATCGCTGAAGCTTTCTTT	CAWDRGGDIAEAFF
TRBV7-9	TRBJ2-5	TRBD1	once	TGTGCCAGCAGCTTATCGCAGGGGGAAGAGACCCAGTACTTC	CASSLSQGEETQYF
TRBV28	TRBJ2-3	TRBD2	NA	TGTGCCAGCAGTTCCATAGCGGGGGGAGGCACAGATACGCAGTATTTT	CASSSIAGGGTDTQYF
TRBV12-5	TRBJ2-1	NA	NA	TGTGCTAGTGGTTTGGTACTTGGTACCTACAATGAGCAGTTCTTC	CASGLVLGTYNEQFF
TRBV5-6	TRBJ2-7	TRBD1	once	TGTGCCAGCAGCTTTCGAGGGGGCCTGAGAGAGCAGTACTTC	CASSFRGGLREQYF
TRBV9	TRBJ2-5	TRBD2	NA	TGTGCCAGCAGCGTAGAGTCACTAGCGGGGGGCCTAGAGACCCAGTACTTC	CASSVESLAGGLETQYF